This note documents a single T cell receptor (beta chain) sequence. Antigen specificity is unknown. In patients aged 18 to 65, hyperthyroidism was newly diagnosed, with duration under 2 months. The source material, RNA transcripts, was used to amplify TCR beta CDR3 regions. HTBI primers were employed in a first-round RT-PCR of the TCR CDR3. One entry per CDR3 protein results from TCRdb running MiXCR on the multiplex PCR reads. In the table there are 560,000 or so distinct CDR3 sequences, roughly 50% of which are singletons. The data were taken from a study of T cells in Graves' hyperthyroidism and ophthalmopathy. Overall study findings and caveats: The model made its ophthalmopathy prediction, and onset followed a median 6.5 months later. Ophthalmopathy was separated from stable hyperthyroidism by a 13 V-J model.

Trimming removed 9 bases from V and 2 bases from J; junction bases left unmatched: 13. CDR3 size: 15 residues. V gene TRBV12-3 or TRBV12-4 combines with J gene TRBJ2-7; 7 bases are a match to TRBD1. The sample comprised peripheral blood or thyroid tissue (not recorded which). The TCR sequence derives from a woman in her late teens or twenties with Graves' hyperthyroidism. The CDR3 loop is CASRPKGAATYEQYF. The CDR3 nucleotides are TGTGCCAGTAGACCCAAGGGGGCTGCCACCTACGAGCAGTACTTC.